Below are 8 T cell receptor beta chains sequenced from a single sample in a study of blood T cell repertoires in COVID-19. The assay was immunoSEQ multiplex PCR, and TCRdb's table has in-frame clones only and misses some. The sample holds hundreds of thousands of clones, around nine tenths seen once. The sample taken for sequencing was PBMCs or T cells enriched from blood (not recorded which). These receptor sequences come from a woman aged 55 to 70 who had recovered from COVID-19.

The chain is built from TRBV9 and TRBJ2-3; 10 nucleotides agree with TRBD1. After removal of 4 bases from V and 3 bases from J, the junction contained 8 bases not matched to a gene. This CDR3 is 16 amino acids long. CDR1 and CDR2 from the germline V gene are SGDLS and YYNGEE. CDR3 nucleotides: TGTGCCAGCAGCAGACGGACAGGGGGTTGGACAGATACGCAGTATTTT. This gives the protein CASSRRTGGWTDTQYF.

Remarks on this clone: The sample contains more than one DNA sequence encoding this CDR3. This chain links TRBV6-5 with TRBJ1-5; TRBD1 agrees at 9 bases. Germline lookup yields CDR1 MNHEY and CDR2 SVGAGI. Trimming removed 6 bases from V and 2 bases from J; junction bases left unmatched: 2. This CDR3 has 14 residues. The CDR3 loop reads CASRGQGGNQPQHF. For the CDR3, the DNA is TGTGCCAGCAGGGGACAGGGTGGCAATCAGCCCCAGCATTTT.

A single count supports this clone. This chain links TRBV3-1 (or the pseudogene TRBV3-2) with TRBJ2-3; 9 bases line up with TRBD2. This CDR3 has 16 amino acids. Trimming at V came to 1 base and at J to 1 base, leaving 3 bases not matched to a gene. The germline V gene has CDR1 LGHDT and CDR2 YNNKEL (reference sequence). Here the CDR3 reads CASSQGAGGRTDTQYF. CDR3 in DNA: TGTGCCAGCAGCCAAGGGGCGGGGGGGCGCACAGATACGCAGTATTTT.

The V call is TRBV2, the J call TRBJ1-6; 11 nucleotides align to TRBD1. V shed 6 bases, J shed 9 bases, and the junction held 4 bases outside the gene matches. The CDR3 is 14 residues long. The germline V gene encodes CDR1 SNHLY and CDR2 FYNNEI. CDR3 sequence: CASRDRGQGSPLHF. The CDR3 DNA sequence: TGTGCCAGCAGGGACAGGGGGCAAGGTTCACCCCTCCACTTT.

About this clone itself: This sample also contains other DNA sequences that code for the same CDR3. The chain links TRBV5-1 to TRBJ1-5; 10 nucleotides match TRBD1. The CDR3 covers 15 residues. V lost 0 bases and J lost 4; bases outside the gene matches: 1. Germline CDR1 and CDR2: SGHRS and YFSETQ. The CDR3: CASSLAGQGNQPQHF. As DNA, the CDR3 is TGCGCCAGCAGCTTGGCGGGACAGGGGAATCAGCCCCAGCATTTT.

The chain has TRBV6-5 and TRBJ1-1; possibly TRBD1 for D (5 bases). Germline loops: CDR1 MNHEY, CDR2 SVGAGI. Trimming stripped 7 bases from V and 0 bases from J, with 15 bases between. The CDR3 contains 15 residues. The CDR3 DNA reads TGTGCCAGCATAAGGGGTTTGATCATGAACACTGAAGCTTTCTTT. This translates into CASIRGLIMNTEAFF.

V is TRBV11-2 and J is TRBJ2-2, with TRBD2 as a possible D gene (5 bases). The germline V gene has CDR1 SGHAT and CDR2 FQNNGV. Trimming pared 5 bases from V and 0 bases from J, leaving 13 bases between. CDR3 length: 16 amino acids. CDR3 loop: CASSPNQLANTGELFF. The CDR3 DNA follows: TGTGCCAGCAGCCCAAATCAACTAGCGAACACCGGGGAGCTGTTTTTT.

This chain connects TRBV6-5 to TRBJ1-6, with D maybe TRBD1 (5 bases). Trimming took off 6 bases at V and 7 bases at J, with 16 bases between the two ends. Per germline, CDR1 MNHEY and CDR2 SVGAGI. This CDR3 comprises 15 residues. This chain's CDR3 is CASRKGVLLNSPLHF. In DNA, the CDR3 is TGTGCCAGCAGGAAAGGGGTGTTGCTAAATTCACCCCTCCACTTT.